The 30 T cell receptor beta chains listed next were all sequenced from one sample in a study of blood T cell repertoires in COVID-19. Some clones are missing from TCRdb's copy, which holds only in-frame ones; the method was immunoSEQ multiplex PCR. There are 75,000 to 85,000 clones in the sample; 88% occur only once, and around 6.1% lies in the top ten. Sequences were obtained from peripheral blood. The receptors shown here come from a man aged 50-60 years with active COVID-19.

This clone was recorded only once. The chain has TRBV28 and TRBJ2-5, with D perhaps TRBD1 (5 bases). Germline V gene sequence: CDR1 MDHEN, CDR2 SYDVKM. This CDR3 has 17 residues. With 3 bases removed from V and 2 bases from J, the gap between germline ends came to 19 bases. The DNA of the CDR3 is TGTGCCAGCAGTTTGATCTCCCCCCGTTGGACACAAGAGACCCAGTACTTC. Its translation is CASSLISPRWTQETQYF.

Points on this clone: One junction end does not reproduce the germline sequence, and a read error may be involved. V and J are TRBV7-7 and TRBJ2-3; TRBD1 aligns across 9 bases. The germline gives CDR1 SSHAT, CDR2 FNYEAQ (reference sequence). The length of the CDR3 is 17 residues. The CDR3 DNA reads TGTGCTAGCAGCTTAGCAGGTCCTGACAGGGGGGCCGATACGCAGTATTTT. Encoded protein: CASSLAGPDRGADTQYF.

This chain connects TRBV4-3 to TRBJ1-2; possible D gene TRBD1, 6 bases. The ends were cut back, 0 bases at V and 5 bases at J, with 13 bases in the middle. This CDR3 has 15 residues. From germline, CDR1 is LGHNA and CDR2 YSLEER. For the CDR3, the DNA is TGCGCCAGCAGCCAAGAAGTACAGGGCGGGTATGGCTACACCTTC. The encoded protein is CASSQEVQGGYGYTF.

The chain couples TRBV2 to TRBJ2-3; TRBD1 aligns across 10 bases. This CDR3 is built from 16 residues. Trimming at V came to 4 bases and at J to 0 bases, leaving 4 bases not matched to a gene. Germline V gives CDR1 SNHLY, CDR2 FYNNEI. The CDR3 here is CASSARQGASTDTQYF. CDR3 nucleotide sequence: TGTGCCAGCAGTGCGAGACAGGGGGCGAGCACAGATACGCAGTATTTT. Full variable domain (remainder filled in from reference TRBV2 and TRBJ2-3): EPEVTQTPSHQVTQMGQEVILRCVPISNHLYFYWYRQILGQKVEFLVSFYNNEISEKSEIFDDQFSVERPDGSNFTLKIRSTKLEDSAMYFCASSARQGASTDTQYFGPGTRLTVL.

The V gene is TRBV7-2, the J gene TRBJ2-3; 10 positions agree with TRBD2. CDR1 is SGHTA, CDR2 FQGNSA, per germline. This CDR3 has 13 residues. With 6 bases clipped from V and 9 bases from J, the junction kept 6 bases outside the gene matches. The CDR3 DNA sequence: TGTGCCAGCAGGGAGCGGGGGGGCAGGACGCAGTATTTT. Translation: CASRERGGRTQYF.

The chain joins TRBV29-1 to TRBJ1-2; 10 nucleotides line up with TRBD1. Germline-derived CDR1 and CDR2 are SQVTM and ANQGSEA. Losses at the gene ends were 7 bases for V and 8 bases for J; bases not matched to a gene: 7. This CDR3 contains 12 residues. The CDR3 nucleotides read TGCAGCGCTCCGACAGGGGGCGGGGGCTACACCTTC. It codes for CSAPTGGGGYTF.

CDR3 sequence (DNA): TGTGCCAGCAGCCAAGATTTAGTTGGAGTTAACACTGAAGCTTTCTTT. Translation: CASSQDLVGVNTEAFF. The V gene is TRBV4-2, the J gene TRBJ1-1, with unresolved D. The CDR3 totals 16 residues. The germline V gene encodes CDR1 LGHNA and CDR2 YNFKEQ. Trimming shortened V by 0 bases and J by 2 bases, and 13 bases separated the two germline ends.

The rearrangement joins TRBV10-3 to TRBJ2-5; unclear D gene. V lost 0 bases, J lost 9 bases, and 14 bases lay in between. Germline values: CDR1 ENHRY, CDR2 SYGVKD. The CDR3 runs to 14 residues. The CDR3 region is CAISESSPGLAQYF. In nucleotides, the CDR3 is TGTGCCATCAGTGAGTCGTCCCCGGGTCTCGCCCAGTACTTC.

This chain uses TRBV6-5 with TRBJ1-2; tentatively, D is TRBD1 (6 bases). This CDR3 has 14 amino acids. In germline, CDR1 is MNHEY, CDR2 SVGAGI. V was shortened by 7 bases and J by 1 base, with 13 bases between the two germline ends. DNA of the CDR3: TGTGCCAGCAACCCATCAGGGGATAACTATGGCTACACCTTC. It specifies CASNPSGDNYGYTF.

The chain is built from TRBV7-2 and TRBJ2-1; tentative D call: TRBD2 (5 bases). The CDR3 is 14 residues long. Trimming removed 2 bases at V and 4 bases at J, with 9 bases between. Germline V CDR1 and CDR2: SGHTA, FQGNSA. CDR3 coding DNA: TGTGCCAGCAGCTTAACCCCGGGATACAATGAGCAGTTCTTC. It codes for CASSLTPGYNEQFF.

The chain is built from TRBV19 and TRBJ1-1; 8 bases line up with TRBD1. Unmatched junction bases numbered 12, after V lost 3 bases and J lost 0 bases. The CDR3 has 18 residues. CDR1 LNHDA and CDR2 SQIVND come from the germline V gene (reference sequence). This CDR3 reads CASSIWGSGTGLNTEAFF. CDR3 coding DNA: TGTGCCAGTAGTATCTGGGGCTCGGGGACAGGACTGAACACTGAAGCTTTCTTT. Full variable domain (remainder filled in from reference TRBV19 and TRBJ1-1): DGGITQSPKYLFRKEGQNVTLSCEQNLNHDAMYWYRQDPGQGLRLIYYSQIVNDFQKGDIAEGYSVSREKKESFPLTVTSAQKNPTAFYLCASSIWGSGTGLNTEAFFGQGTRLTVV.

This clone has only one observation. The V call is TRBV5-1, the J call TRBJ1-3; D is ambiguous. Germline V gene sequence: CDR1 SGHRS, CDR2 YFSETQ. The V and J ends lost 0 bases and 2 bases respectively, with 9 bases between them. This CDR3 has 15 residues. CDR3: CASSLVQSPGNTIYF. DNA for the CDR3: TGCGCCAGCAGCTTGGTTCAGTCACCTGGAAACACCATATATTTT.

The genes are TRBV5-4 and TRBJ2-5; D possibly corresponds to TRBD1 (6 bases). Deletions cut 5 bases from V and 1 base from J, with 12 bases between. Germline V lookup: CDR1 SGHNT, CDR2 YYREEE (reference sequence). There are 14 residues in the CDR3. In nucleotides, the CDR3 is TGTGCCAGCAGTTTACGGACAGCCCAAGAGACCCAGTACTTC. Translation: CASSLRTAQETQYF.

The CDR3: CASSNRGSNTIYF. The CDR3 nucleotides read TGTGCCAGCAGCAACAGGGGGTCGAACACCATATATTTT. The chain joins TRBV6-6 to TRBJ1-3, with 8 bases aligning to TRBD1. J lost 7 bases, V lost 6 bases, and 5 bases had no gene match. The CDR3 has 13 residues. Per the germline V gene, CDR1 is MNHNY and CDR2 is SVGAGI (reference sequence).

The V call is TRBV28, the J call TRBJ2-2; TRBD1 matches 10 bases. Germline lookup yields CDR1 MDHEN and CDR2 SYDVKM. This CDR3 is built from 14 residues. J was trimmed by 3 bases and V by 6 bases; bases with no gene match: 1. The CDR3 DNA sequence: TGTGCCAGCAGCGGACAGGGGGACACCGGGGAGCTGTTTTTT. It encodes CASSGQGDTGELFF. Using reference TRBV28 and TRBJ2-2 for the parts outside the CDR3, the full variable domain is DVKVTQSSRYLVKRTGEKVFLECVQDMDHENMFWYRQDPGLGLRLIYFSYDVKMKEKGDIPEGYSVSREKKERFSLILESASTNQTSMYLCASSGQGDTGELFFGEGSRLTVL.

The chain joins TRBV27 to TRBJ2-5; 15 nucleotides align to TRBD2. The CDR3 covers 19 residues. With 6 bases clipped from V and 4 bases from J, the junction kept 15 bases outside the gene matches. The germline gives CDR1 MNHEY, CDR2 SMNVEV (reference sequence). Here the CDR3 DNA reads TGTGCCAGCAGCCCGACCGGACTAGCGGGAGGGCCGAGCAGAGAGACCCAGTACTTC. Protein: CASSPTGLAGGPSRETQYF.

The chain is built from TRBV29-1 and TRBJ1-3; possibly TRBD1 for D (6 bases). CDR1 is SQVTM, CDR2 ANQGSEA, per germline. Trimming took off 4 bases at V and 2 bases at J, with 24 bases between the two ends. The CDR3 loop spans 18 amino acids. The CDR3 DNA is TGCAGCGTTGGTAAAGGGGGGGGTCCCTGGGATACTGGAAACACCATATATTTT. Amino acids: CSVGKGGGPWDTGNTIYF.

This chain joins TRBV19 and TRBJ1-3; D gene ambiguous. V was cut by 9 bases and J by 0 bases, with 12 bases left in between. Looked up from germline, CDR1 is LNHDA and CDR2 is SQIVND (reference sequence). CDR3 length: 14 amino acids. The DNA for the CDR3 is TGTGCCAGCCAGGAGGAGAGCTCTGGAAACACCATATATTTT. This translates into CASQEESSGNTIYF. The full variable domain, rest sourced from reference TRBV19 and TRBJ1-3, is DGGITQSPKYLFRKEGQNVTLSCEQNLNHDAMYWYRQDPGQGLRLIYYSQIVNDFQKGDIAEGYSVSREKKESFPLTVTSAQKNPTAFYLCASQEESSGNTIYFGEGSWLTVV.

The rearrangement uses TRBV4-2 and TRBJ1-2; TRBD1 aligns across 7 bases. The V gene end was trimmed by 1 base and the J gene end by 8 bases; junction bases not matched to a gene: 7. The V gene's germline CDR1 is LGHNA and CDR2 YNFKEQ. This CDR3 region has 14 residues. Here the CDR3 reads CASSQGRTGSGYTF. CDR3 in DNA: TGTGCCAGCAGCCAAGGCCGGACAGGCAGCGGCTACACCTTC.

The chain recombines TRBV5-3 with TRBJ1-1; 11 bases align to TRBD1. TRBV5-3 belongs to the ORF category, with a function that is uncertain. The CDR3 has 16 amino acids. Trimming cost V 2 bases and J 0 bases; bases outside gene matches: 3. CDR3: CARSFGQGAMNTEAFF. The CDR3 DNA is TGTGCCAGAAGCTTCGGACAGGGGGCGATGAACACTGAAGCTTTCTTT.

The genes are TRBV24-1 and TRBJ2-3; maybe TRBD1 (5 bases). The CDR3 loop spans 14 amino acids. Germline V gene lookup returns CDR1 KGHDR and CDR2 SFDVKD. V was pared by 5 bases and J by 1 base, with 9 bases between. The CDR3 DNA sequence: TGTGCCACCAGTGCCCAAGGGGGCACAGATACGCAGTATTTT. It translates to CATSAQGGTDTQYF.

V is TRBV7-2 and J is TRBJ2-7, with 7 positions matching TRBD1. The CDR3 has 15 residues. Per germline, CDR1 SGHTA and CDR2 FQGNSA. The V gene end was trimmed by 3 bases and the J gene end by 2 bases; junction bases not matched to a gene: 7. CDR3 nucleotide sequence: TGTGCCAGCAGCTTCACCGGGACAGTCCCCTACGAGCAGTACTTC. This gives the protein CASSFTGTVPYEQYF.

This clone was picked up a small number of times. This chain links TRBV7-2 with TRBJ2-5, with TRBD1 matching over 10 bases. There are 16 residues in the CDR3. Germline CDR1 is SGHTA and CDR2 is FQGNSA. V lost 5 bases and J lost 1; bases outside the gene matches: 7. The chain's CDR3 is CASSLGQGGTQETQYF. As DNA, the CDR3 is TGTGCCAGCAGCCTTGGACAGGGGGGTACCCAAGAGACCCAGTACTTC.

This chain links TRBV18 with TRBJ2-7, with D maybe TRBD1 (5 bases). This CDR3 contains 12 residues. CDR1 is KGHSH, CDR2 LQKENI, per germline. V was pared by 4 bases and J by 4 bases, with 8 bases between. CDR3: CASSLGVYEQYF. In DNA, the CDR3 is TGTGCCAGCTCACTAGGGGTTTACGAGCAGTACTTC.

In nucleotides, the CDR3 is TGTGCCTGGAGTGATAAAAATCAGCCCCAGCATTTT. Its protein is CAWSDKNQPQHF. The chain carries TRBV30 and TRBJ1-5; no reliable D call. The CDR3 has 12 residues. V was trimmed by 1 base and J by 4 bases, leaving 5 bases between them. CDR1 GTSNPN and CDR2 SVGIG come from the germline V gene (reference sequence).

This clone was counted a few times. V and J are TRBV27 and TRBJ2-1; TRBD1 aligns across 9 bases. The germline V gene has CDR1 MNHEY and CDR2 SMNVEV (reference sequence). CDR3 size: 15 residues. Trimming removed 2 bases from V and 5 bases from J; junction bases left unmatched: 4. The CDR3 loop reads CASSLGDRDHNEQFF. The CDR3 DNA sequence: TGTGCCAGCAGTTTAGGGGACAGGGACCACAATGAGCAGTTCTTC.

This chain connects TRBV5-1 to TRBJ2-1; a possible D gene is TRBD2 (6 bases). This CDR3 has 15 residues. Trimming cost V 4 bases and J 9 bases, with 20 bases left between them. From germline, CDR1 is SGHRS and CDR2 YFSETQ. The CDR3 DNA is TGCGCCAGCAGCCTGGGATTCCGGAGGGAAGGTGAGCAGTTCTTC. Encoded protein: CASSLGFRREGEQFF. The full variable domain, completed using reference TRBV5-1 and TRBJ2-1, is KAGVTQTPRYLIKTRGQQVTLSCSPISGHRSVSWYQQTPGQGLQFLFEYFSETQRNKGNFPGRFSGRQFSNSRSEMNVSTLELGDSALYLCASSLGFRREGEQFFGPGTRLTVL.

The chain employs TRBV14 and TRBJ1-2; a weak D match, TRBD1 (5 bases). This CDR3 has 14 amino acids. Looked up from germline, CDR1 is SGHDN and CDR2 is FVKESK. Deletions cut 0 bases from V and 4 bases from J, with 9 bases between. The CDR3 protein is CASSQDIRVYGYTF. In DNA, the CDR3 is TGTGCCAGCAGCCAAGACATCAGGGTCTATGGCTACACCTTC.

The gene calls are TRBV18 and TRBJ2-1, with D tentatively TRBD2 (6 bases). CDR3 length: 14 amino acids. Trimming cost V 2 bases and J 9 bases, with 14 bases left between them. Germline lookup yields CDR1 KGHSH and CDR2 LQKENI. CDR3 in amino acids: CASSPRDWRGEQFF. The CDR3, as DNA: TGTGCCAGCTCACCAAGGGACTGGCGCGGTGAGCAGTTCTTC. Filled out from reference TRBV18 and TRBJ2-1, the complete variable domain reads NAGVMQNPRHLVRRRGQEARLRCSPMKGHSHVYWYRQLPEEGLKFMVYLQKENIIDESGMPKERFSAEFPKEGPSILRIQQVVRGDSAAYFCASSPRDWRGEQFFGPGTRLTVL.

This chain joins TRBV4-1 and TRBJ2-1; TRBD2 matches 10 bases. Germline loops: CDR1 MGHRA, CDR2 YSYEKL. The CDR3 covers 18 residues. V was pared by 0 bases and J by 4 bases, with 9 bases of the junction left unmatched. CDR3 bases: TGCGCCAGCAGCCAAGATTCGTTTCGGACTAGCGGTTACAATGAGCAGTTCTTC. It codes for CASSQDSFRTSGYNEQFF.